The 7 T cell receptor beta chains in this list originate from one sample, sequenced in a study of molecular identifiers for immune sequencing clone quantification. TCRdb processed the PCR reads anew with MiXCR; each CDR3 protein has one entry. The sample lists about 630,000 distinct CDR3 sequences, over 25% seen once, with roughly 0.83% in the top ten. The sample was naive CD8+ T cells from blood, with Jurkat cell RNA spiked in. As to subset: FACS-sorted CD8+CD4-CCR7+CD45RA+ naive T cells. These receptor sequences come from a human donor in good health. Some libraries in this study had Jurkat cell RNA spiked in.

In the case of this clonotype: At one end, the junction sequence differs from germline, possibly due to a read error. V usage is TRBV6-5 and J usage is TRBJ1-1; D remains unclear. The CDR3 extends over 13 amino acids. Per germline, CDR1 MNHEY and CDR2 SVGAGI. The chain's CDR3 is CASFPELNTEASF. The CDR3 region has the DNA TGTGCCAGCTTCCCAGAGCTGAATACTGAAGCTTCCTTT.

At least ten counts were recorded for this clonotype. The chain is built from TRBV12-3 or TRBV12-4 and TRBJ2-3, with a possible D match to TRBD2 (6 bases). V lost 5 bases and J lost 2, with 8 bases in between. The CDR3 length is 13 residues. CDR3 nucleotides: TGTGCCAGCAGTGGGGGGTACACAGATACGCAGTATTTT. Translation: CASSGGYTDTQYF.

The V and J genes are TRBV12-3 or TRBV12-4 and TRBJ2-7, with D perhaps TRBD1 or TRBD2 (5 bases each). CDR3 length equals 15 residues. V lost 3 bases, J lost 0 bases, and 12 bases lay in between. CDR3 sequence reads: CASSLGDAFSYEQYF. The CDR3 coding sequence is TGTGCCAGCAGTTTGGGGGACGCATTCTCCTACGAGCAGTACTTC.

With respect to this clonotype: A much larger clone is a single base away; this may be a read error. The chain uses TRBV3-1 and TRBJ2-3; 9 bases map to TRBD2. The CDR3 sequence is 16 residues long. Germline V gives CDR1 LGHDT, CDR2 YNNKEL (reference sequence). V gave up 4 bases and J gave up 5 bases; unmatched junction bases: 10. CDR3 nucleotide sequence: TGTGCCAGCAGCCCAACTAAGCGGGGGGACGGAGATACGCAGTATTTT. Protein: CASSPTKRGDGDTQYF.

This clonotype occurred many times. Lacking the conserved final phenylalanine or tryptophan, this CDR3 likely reflects a read error. The limits of the CDR3 on the DNA are not certain, so only TCRdb's listed CDR3 is given. The V gene is TRBV5-6, the J gene TRBJ2-3; TRBD2 is taken as the D call from the table, unchecked against the DNA. Germline-derived CDR1 and CDR2 are SGHDT and YYEEEE. The CDR3 adds up to 14 amino acids, both ends counted. The CDR3 loop is CASSLEASGRAERV.

V usage is TRBV6-1 and J usage is TRBJ2-7, with a weak D call TRBD1 (5 bases). Trimming took off 6 bases at V and 3 bases at J, with 12 bases between the two ends. Germline V gene sequence: CDR1 MNHNS, CDR2 SASEGT. The CDR3 spans 13 residues. CDR3 residues: CASRVTDSYEQYF. The CDR3 DNA is TGTGCCAGCAGGGTAACAGACAGCTACGAGCAGTACTTC.

This clonotype was counted at least ten times. This rearrangement joins TRBV13 to TRBJ1-1; TRBD1 agrees at 10 bases. Germline CDR1 and CDR2: PRHDT and FYEKMQ (reference sequence). The V segment lost 4 bases and the J segment 4 bases; nucleotides outside the gene matches: 9. The CDR3 extends over 16 amino acids. The CDR3 DNA reads TGTGCCAGCAGCTCCCCCCGGGACAGGGGATCCACTGAAGCTTTCTTT. Protein sequence: CASSSPRDRGSTEAFF.